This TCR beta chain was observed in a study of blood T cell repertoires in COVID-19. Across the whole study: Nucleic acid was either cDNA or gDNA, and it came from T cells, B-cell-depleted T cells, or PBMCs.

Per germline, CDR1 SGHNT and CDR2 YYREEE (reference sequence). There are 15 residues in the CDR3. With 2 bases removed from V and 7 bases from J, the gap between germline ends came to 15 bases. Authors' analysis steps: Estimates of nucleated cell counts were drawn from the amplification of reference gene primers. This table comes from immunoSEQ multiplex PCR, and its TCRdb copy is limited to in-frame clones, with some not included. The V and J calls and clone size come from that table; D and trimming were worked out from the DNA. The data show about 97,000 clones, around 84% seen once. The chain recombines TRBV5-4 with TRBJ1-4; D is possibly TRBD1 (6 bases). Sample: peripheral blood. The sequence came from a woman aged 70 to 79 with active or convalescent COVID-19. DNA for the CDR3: TGTGCCAGCAGCTTCGGAGGGGGGGAAGGTGAAAAACTGTTTTTT. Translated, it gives CASSFGGGEGEKLFF.